Below are 24 T cell receptor beta chains sequenced from a single sample in a study of T-cell reconstitution after alpha-beta-depleted transplantation in children. The authors prepared the TCRbeta library with unique molecular identifiers. One entry per CDR3 protein, called by TCRdb with MiXCR from the PCR reads. Counted here are approximately 520,000 distinct CDR3 sequences, approximately 32% occurring once; the ten biggest clones make up around 2.5%. Specimen: PBMCs from the stem cell graft donor, collected from the stem cell graft. These receptors were collected from a human donor who donated a stem cell graft to a child with aplastic anemia.

This clonotype came up many times. The V and J genes are TRBV20-1 and TRBJ1-1, with 7 bases matching TRBD1. Germline trimming cut 3 bases from V and 0 bases from J; bases unmatched to any gene: 4. Germline CDR1 and CDR2: DFQATT and SNEGSKA (reference sequence). This CDR3 comprises 14 residues. CDR3 region: CSARTGWMNTEAFF. The DNA of the CDR3 is TGCAGTGCTAGGACAGGGTGGATGAACACTGAAGCTTTCTTT.

The chain has TRBV5-6 and TRBJ1-5, with TRBD1 as a possible D gene (5 bases). The CDR3 is 14 amino acids. V shed 4 bases and J shed 3 bases, with 11 bases lying between them. Germline lookup yields CDR1 SGHDT and CDR2 YYEEEE. CDR3 amino acids: CASSRPGANQPQHF. CDR3 sequence (DNA): TGTGCCAGCAGCCGACCCGGGGCCAATCAGCCCCAGCATTTT.

This clonotype was observed a few times. V and J are TRBV28 and TRBJ2-7; D is possibly TRBD1 or TRBD2 (6 bases each). The CDR3 length is 14 residues. The germline gives CDR1 MDHEN, CDR2 SYDVKM. V shed 3 bases and J shed 5 bases, with 14 bases lying between them. The CDR3 loop is CASSFRGTSNEQYV. As DNA, the CDR3 is TGTGCCAGCAGTTTCCGCGGGACATCAAACGAGCAGTACGTC.

The chain is built from TRBV27 and TRBJ1-5, with D possibly matching TRBD1 (5 bases). V was shortened by 6 bases and J by 3 bases, with 9 bases between the two germline ends. Germline CDR1 and CDR2: MNHEY and SMNVEV (reference sequence). This CDR3 has 13 residues. CDR3 amino acids: CASSRGNNQPQHF. CDR3 in DNA: TGTGCCAGCAGCCGGGGGAACAATCAGCCCCAGCATTTT.

The chain couples TRBV20-1 to TRBJ2-3; tentatively, D is TRBD1 or TRBD2 (5 bases each). The CDR3 has 16 amino acids. V was shortened by 0 bases and J by 0 bases, with 13 bases between the two germline ends. Per the germline V gene, CDR1 is DFQATT and CDR2 is SNEGSKA (reference sequence). The CDR3 nucleotides are TGCAGTGCTAGAGATCTTGGGGGAGCTAGCACAGATACGCAGTATTTT. Its protein is CSARDLGGASTDTQYF.

This chain joins TRBV29-1 and TRBJ1-1; TRBD1 is a possible D gene (5 bases). V lost 4 bases and J 1 base, leaving 13 bases between the germline ends. This CDR3 is 14 amino acids long. Looked up from germline, CDR1 is SQVTM and CDR2 is ANQGSEA. CDR3 nucleotides: TGCAGCGTTGTAGTGGGACCCTCGAACACTGAAGCTTTCTTT. Amino acid sequence: CSVVVGPSNTEAFF.

This clonotype was counted between two and nine times. This chain links TRBV5-1 with TRBJ2-3; 8 bases are shared with TRBD2. Germline loops: CDR1 SGHRS, CDR2 YFSETQ. Trimming at V came to 2 bases and at J to 2 bases, leaving 10 bases not matched to a gene. This CDR3 is 17 amino acids long. The CDR3, as DNA: TGCGCCAGCAGCTTCTCCTTCGGGACTAGGAACACAGATACGCAGTATTTT. Translated, it gives CASSFSFGTRNTDTQYF.

This chain links TRBV14 with TRBJ2-4; D possibly matches TRBD1 or TRBD2 (5 bases each). The germline V gene encodes CDR1 SGHDN and CDR2 FVKESK. The CDR3 loop spans 14 amino acids. V was clipped by 3 bases and J by 3 bases, with 9 bases between them. CDR3 sequence reads: CASSQRGVKNIQYF. In nucleotides, the CDR3 is TGTGCCAGCAGCCAGAGGGGAGTCAAAAACATTCAGTACTTC. The full variable domain, rest sourced from reference TRBV14 and TRBJ2-4, is EAGVTQFPSHSVIEKGQTVTLRCDPISGHDNLYWYRRVMGKEIKFLLHFVKESKQDESGMPNNRFLAERTGGTYSTLKVQPAELEDSGVYFCASSQRGVKNIQYFGAGTRLSVL.

V and J are TRBV7-2 and TRBJ2-7; 7 bases map to TRBD1. Looked up from germline, CDR1 is SGHTA and CDR2 is FQGNSA. CDR3 length equals 16 residues. The V segment lost 5 bases and the J segment 5 bases; nucleotides outside the gene matches: 15. CDR3 bases: TGTGCCAGCAGCCCGATCCAAACAGGGGTAGGAAACGAGCAGTACTTC. This codes for CASSPIQTGVGNEQYF. The full variable domain, its missing parts supplied by reference TRBV7-2 and TRBJ2-7, is GAGVSQSPSNKVTEKGKDVELRCDPISGHTALYWYRQSLGQGLEFLIYFQGNSAPDKSGLPSDRFSAERTGGSVSTLTIQRTQQEDSAVYLCASSPIQTGVGNEQYFGPGTRLTVT.

The chain couples TRBV4-1 to TRBJ1-2, with 7 bases lining up with TRBD1. This CDR3 has 16 residues. CDR1 is MGHRA, CDR2 YSYEKL, per germline. V was clipped by 4 bases and J by 3 bases; unmatched bases: 11. CDR3 amino acids: CASSLSSDRVDYGYTF. The CDR3 DNA is TGCGCCAGCAGCCTAAGCTCCGACAGGGTAGACTATGGCTACACCTTC.

The table lists this clonotype with a few counts. V usage is TRBV12-5 and J usage is TRBJ2-3; TRBD1 matches at 9 bases. V lost 6 bases, J lost 0 bases, and 13 bases stayed unmatched. The germline CDR1 and CDR2 sequences are LGHNT and FRNRAP. The CDR3 runs 18 residues. Here the CDR3 reads CASGIYPTGGRSTDTQYF. CDR3 bases: TGTGCTAGTGGAATTTATCCGACAGGGGGACGTAGCACAGATACGCAGTATTTT.

The J gene is TRBJ1-6, the V gene TRBV27; TRBD1 is a possible D gene (6 bases). Germline CDR1 and CDR2: MNHEY and SMNVEV (reference sequence). V lost 6 bases, J lost 6 bases, and 12 bases lay in between. The CDR3 totals 14 residues. The CDR3 DNA is TGTGCCAGCAGGGTGGGGGCCGCTAATTCACCCCTCCACTTT. This gives the protein CASRVGAANSPLHF.

The rearrangement uses TRBV12-3 or TRBV12-4 and TRBJ1-1; D is unresolved. The V gene lost 5 bases and the J gene lost 8 bases, with 18 bases spanning the gap. This CDR3 has 14 amino acids. CDR3 coding DNA: TGTGCCAGCAGTACCCAGAGAGCGCCTGGAGAAGCTTTCTTT. Translated: CASSTQRAPGEAFF.

This sequence joins TRBV7-2 and TRBJ1-5; D is undetermined. From germline, CDR1 is SGHTA and CDR2 FQGNSA. This CDR3 region has 15 residues. V dropped 1 base and J dropped 4 bases, with 11 bases sitting between them. CDR3 sequence reads: CASSLGFGPNQPQHF. The CDR3 DNA reads TGTGCCAGCAGCTTAGGATTTGGTCCTAATCAGCCCCAGCATTTT.

This clonotype was detected only a few times. V and J are TRBV3-1 and TRBJ2-7, with 13 positions matching TRBD2. The CDR3 spans 16 residues. The germline CDR1 and CDR2 sequences are LGHDT and YNNKEL (reference sequence). J lost 4 bases, V lost 4 bases, and 7 bases had no gene match. CDR3 DNA sequence: TGTGCCAGCAGCCTTGGACTAGCGGGAGTTGGGTACGAGCAGTACTTC. This codes for CASSLGLAGVGYEQYF.

This clonotype was seen a few times. The chain links TRBV7-9 to TRBJ2-3; TRBD1 aligns across 8 bases. The CDR3 has 13 amino acids. CDR1 is SEHNR, CDR2 FQNEAQ, per germline (reference sequence). V trimming: 5 bases; J trimming: 8 bases; junction bases outside the gene matches: 6. In DNA, the CDR3 is TGTGCCAGCAGCCCGACAGGGGTTGCTACGCAGTATTTT. Encoded protein: CASSPTGVATQYF.

This rearrangement joins TRBV20-1 to TRBJ1-2, with D possibly matching TRBD1 (5 bases). The germline V and J ends were trimmed by 5 bases and 8 bases, with 18 bases remaining between them. Germline V lookup: CDR1 DFQATT, CDR2 SNEGSKA (reference sequence). The CDR3 totals 13 residues. The CDR3 spells CSAGITGDGGYTF. CDR3 bases: TGCAGTGCTGGCATCACGGGGGATGGGGGCTACACCTTC.

The chain combines TRBV7-9 with TRBJ1-2; D might be TRBD1 (6 bases). Per the germline V gene, CDR1 is SEHNR and CDR2 is FQNEAQ (reference sequence). This CDR3 has 16 residues. The V gene lost 3 bases and the J gene lost 1 base, with 15 bases spanning the gap. The CDR3 bases are TGTGCCAGCAGCTTGGCTTTCGGGACAAATAACTATGGCTACACCTTC. This sequence encodes CASSLAFGTNNYGYTF.

This clonotype was detected a few times. V usage is TRBV6-2 or TRBV6-3 and J usage is TRBJ1-1; D ambiguous. V lost 0 bases and J 1 base, leaving 6 bases between the germline ends. This CDR3 comprises 14 residues. The germline V gene encodes CDR1 MNHEY and CDR2 SVGEGT. This CDR3 is CASSYSAGNTEAFF. CDR3 nucleotides: TGTGCCAGCAGTTACTCGGCGGGGAACACTGAAGCTTTCTTT.

This clonotype appeared a few times. The J gene is TRBJ2-1, the V gene TRBV10-3; 12 bases fit TRBD2. CDR3 length equals 16 residues. After removal of 2 bases from V and 4 bases from J, the junction contained 3 bases not matched to a gene. CDR1 ENHRY and CDR2 SYGVKD come from the germline V gene. The CDR3: CAISEGLAGLYNEQFF. CDR3 DNA: TGTGCCATCAGTGAGGGACTAGCGGGACTTTACAATGAGCAGTTCTTC.

The chain links TRBV7-3 to TRBJ2-1; D is perhaps TRBD1 or TRBD2 (5 bases each). This CDR3 has 13 amino acids. Germline assignment: CDR1 SGHTA and CDR2 FQGTGA. V was clipped by 4 bases and J by 12 bases, with 16 bases between them. The CDR3 DNA sequence: TGTGCCAGCAGCTCGGGACGGCGAGAGTGGCAGTTCTTC. The encoded protein is CASSSGRREWQFF.

A single count supports this clonotype. A much larger clone lies a single base off, so this may be a read error. The chain combines TRBV29-1 with TRBJ2-3, with 7 nucleotides matching TRBD2. V trimming: 7 bases; J trimming: 8 bases; junction bases outside the gene matches: 15. In germline, CDR1 is SQVTM, CDR2 ANQGSEA. The CDR3 runs to 14 residues. In DNA form, the CDR3 reads TGCAGCGACGGGACTATCGGGACTGGTGGTACGCAGTATTTT. Translated, it gives CSDGTIGTGGTQYF.

The rearrangement joins TRBV6-2 or TRBV6-3 to TRBJ2-1; D ambiguous. Between the trimmed V and J ends, which lost 9 bases and 8 bases, there was a span of 8 bases. The CDR3 has 10 amino acids. Germline CDR1 MNHEY, CDR2 SVGEGT. In DNA form, the CDR3 reads TGTGCCAGTGGGGTCGATGAGCAGTTCTTC. It is translated as CASGVDEQFF.

The chain combines TRBV9 with TRBJ2-5; D possibly corresponds to TRBD1 (6 bases). Germline CDR1 SGDLS, CDR2 YYNGEE. The CDR3 extends over 15 amino acids. V dropped 4 bases and J dropped 2 bases, with 15 bases sitting between them. CDR3 residues: CASSPRGAVQETQYF. The CDR3, as DNA: TGTGCCAGCAGCCCCAGGGGAGCGGTTCAAGAGACCCAGTACTTC.